The clone carrying this T cell receptor beta chain was picked up a small number of times. The target antigen is unknown. TCRdb processed the 5' RACE reads anew with MiXCR; each CDR3 protein has one entry. The profile shows fewer than 700,000 distinct CDR3 sequences, over 15% of them singletons. The CDR3 covers 14 residues. Trimming removed 4 bases at V and 0 bases at J, with 11 bases between. In germline, CDR1 is SGHDT, CDR2 YYEEEE. This entry is derived from a study of T-cell memory formation after mild COVID-19. Across the study: Clusters were largely donor specific.

The study, taken as a whole, reports: Clones from the second wave (peaking day 37) had unconfirmed SARS-CoV-2 specificity. Pre-infection memory carried some responding clones, suggesting that cross-reactive memory joined. CD4+ contracting clones lay mainly in CM and EM, CD8+ ones in EMRA.

Sequenced sample: PBMCs or a T cell subset sorted from them (not recorded which). The rearrangement uses TRBV5-6 and TRBJ2-7, with D unclear. This TCR derives from an adult woman who had mild COVID-19 (a few samples of this study predate the infection). Cell type and time point are not known. The DNA for the CDR3 is TGTGCCAGCAGCCAAGGGCCTCTCTCCTACGAGCAGTACTTC. Its protein is CASSQGPLSYEQYF.